This T cell receptor (beta chain) was sequenced during a study of blood T cell repertoires in COVID-19. Study at large: Samples taken during acute and convalescent COVID-19 were collected in the United States, Italy and Spain. PBMCs, B-cell-depleted T cells, or T cells were the source of the cDNA or gDNA that made up the material.

Original handling: It was from reference gene primer amplification that nucleated cell counts were estimated. Here immunoSEQ multiplex PCR was the method, and the copy in TCRdb shows in-frame clones only, minus some. V, J and clone size derive from that table, while D and trimming were established from the DNA sequence. Seen here are some 16,000 clones, roughly 80% observed once, and the top ten hold less than 25%. The CDR3 runs 11 residues. Trimming took off 8 bases at V and 9 bases at J, with 11 bases between the two ends. Germline V CDR1 and CDR2: MNHNY, SVGAGI (reference sequence). The V call is TRBV6-6, the J call TRBJ2-1, with D possibly matching TRBD2 (5 bases). The sequencing sample was made of peripheral blood. This clonotype was obtained from an elderly man with active COVID-19. CDR3 in amino acids: CASVLAGEQFF. CDR3 DNA sequence: TGTGCCAGCGTCCTCGCGGGTGAGCAGTTCTTC.